Presented here are 30 T cell receptor beta chains from one specimen sequenced in a study of T cell responses to AZD1222 COVID-19 vaccine. Libraries were prepared by immunoSEQ multiplex PCR; TCRdb keeps only in-frame clonotypes and omits some of them. The table lists 150,000 or so clones, about 92% of them singletons. The sequences come from peripheral blood, collected on day 0 of AZD1222 vaccination. The receptor source for this set is an adult in good health.

The chain joins TRBV18 to TRBJ2-3; D unclear. V was cut by 3 bases and J by 5 bases, with 6 bases left in between. Per germline, CDR1 KGHSH and CDR2 LQKENI. The CDR3 length is 12 residues. In nucleotides, the CDR3 is TGTGCCAGCTCACCTGCTAGAGATACGCAGTATTTT. Translating it yields CASSPARDTQYF.

The rearrangement joins TRBV10-3 to TRBJ2-1, with 11 bases fitting TRBD2. The CDR3 loop spans 16 amino acids. V dropped 2 bases and J dropped 3; count of bases not matched to a gene: 3. CDR1 and CDR2 from the germline V gene are ENHRY and SYGVKD. This CDR3 is CAISEGSGRVYNEQFF. The DNA of the CDR3 is TGTGCCATCAGTGAGGGTAGCGGGAGGGTCTACAATGAGCAGTTCTTC.

The genes are TRBV5-6 and TRBJ1-1; weak D call: TRBD1 (6 bases). The V end lost 4 bases, the J end lost 6 bases, and 16 bases lay between the germline ends. The CDR3 contains 14 residues. CDR1 is SGHDT, CDR2 YYEEEE, per germline. The chain's CDR3 is CASSGGTIYAEAFF. The CDR3 DNA follows: TGTGCCAGCAGCGGCGGGACAATTTATGCTGAAGCTTTCTTT.

As concerns this clone: Germline is not matched at one junction end, which may reflect a read error. The chain uses TRBV7-7 and TRBJ2-3; 12 bases match TRBD2. The CDR3 loop spans 16 amino acids. Germline V gene sequence: CDR1 SSHAT, CDR2 FNYEAQ (reference sequence). CDR3 in DNA: TGTGCTAGCAGCCTTCGACTAGCGGGAGTGAGAGATACGCAGTATTTT. Translated, it gives CASSLRLAGVRDTQYF.

This chain connects TRBV27 to TRBJ2-1; tentative D call: TRBD2 (6 bases). With 6 bases removed from V and 1 base from J, the gap between germline ends came to 19 bases. Germline CDR1 and CDR2: MNHEY and SMNVEV (reference sequence). The CDR3 extends over 17 amino acids. CDR3 in DNA: TGTGCCAGCAGCACCGCCGCGGGGACTCTATCCTACAATGAGCAGTTCTTC. Translated, it gives CASSTAAGTLSYNEQFF.

The genes are TRBV16 and TRBJ2-2; no firm D call. The CDR3 length is 14 residues. Germline CDR1 KGHSY, CDR2 FQNENV. Trimming pared 0 bases from V and 3 bases from J, leaving 5 bases between. This chain's CDR3 is CASSQSGYTGELFF. The CDR3 DNA is TGTGCCAGCAGCCAATCAGGGTACACCGGGGAGCTGTTTTTT.

The gene calls are TRBV10-1 and TRBJ2-1; no reliable D call. This CDR3 comprises 17 residues. V dropped 4 bases and J dropped 0 bases, with 16 bases sitting between them. Germline V lookup: CDR1 WNHNN, CDR2 SYGVQD (reference sequence). The CDR3 region has the DNA TGCGCCAGCAGTGCCCGACTTAGTCCTAACTCCTACAATGAGCAGTTCTTC. Protein sequence: CASSARLSPNSYNEQFF.

The chain recombines TRBV5-1 with TRBJ2-7; TRBD1 agrees at 9 bases. Germline V gives CDR1 SGHRS, CDR2 YFSETQ. J lost 1 base, V lost 4 bases, and 6 bases had no gene match. This CDR3 spans 15 amino acids. This CDR3 reads CASSKSGTGSYEQYF. In DNA form, the CDR3 reads TGCGCCAGCAGCAAGTCCGGGACAGGGTCCTACGAGCAGTACTTC.

V gene TRBV30 combines with J gene TRBJ1-2; a possible D gene is TRBD1 (6 bases). Germline loops: CDR1 GTSNPN, CDR2 SVGIG (reference sequence). The V end was cut by 5 bases, the J end by 5 bases, with 15 bases between. This CDR3 has 13 residues. In nucleotides, the CDR3 is TGTGCCTGGGGGGGACAAACCCTATATGGCTACACCTTC. This translates into CAWGGQTLYGYTF.

The chain employs TRBV6-5 and TRBJ1-1; perhaps TRBD1 as D (6 bases). Germline V gene sequence: CDR1 MNHEY, CDR2 SVGAGI. CDR3 length: 13 amino acids. The V end lost 5 bases, the J end lost 0 bases, and 7 bases lay between the germline ends. Here the CDR3 reads CASSPGVNTEAFF. The CDR3 nucleotides read TGTGCCAGCAGTCCAGGGGTGAACACTGAAGCTTTCTTT.

The rearrangement links TRBV9 to TRBJ1-5, with no clear D. This CDR3 is 16 amino acids long. Deletions cut 4 bases from V and 0 bases from J, with 14 bases between. CDR1 SGDLS and CDR2 YYNGEE come from the germline V gene. CDR3 protein: CASSPSAGNSNQPQHF. As DNA, the CDR3 is TGTGCCAGCAGCCCAAGTGCGGGGAATAGCAATCAGCCCCAGCATTTT.

The chain links TRBV24-1 to TRBJ1-4; possible D gene TRBD1, 6 bases. With 9 bases removed from V and 3 bases from J, the gap between germline ends came to 13 bases. The CDR3 runs 14 residues. Germline lookup yields CDR1 KGHDR and CDR2 SFDVKD. This CDR3 is CATPGGSSNEKLFF. The CDR3 bases are TGTGCCACCCCGGGGGGCAGCTCTAATGAAAAACTGTTTTTT.

This rearrangement joins TRBV5-4 to TRBJ2-2; the match to TRBD1 covers 10 bases. J was trimmed by 7 bases and V by 3 bases; bases with no gene match: 9. The CDR3 totals 16 residues. CDR1 is SGHNT and CDR2 is YYREEE in the germline V gene (reference sequence). CDR3 bases: TGTGCCAGCAGCTCCGACAGGGGGCTCAGGGACGGGGAGCTGTTTTTT. The encoded protein is CASSSDRGLRDGELFF.

The chain couples TRBV18 to TRBJ2-1, with 11 positions matching TRBD2. The length of the CDR3 is 15 residues. Per the germline V gene, CDR1 is KGHSH and CDR2 is LQKENI. With V trimmed by 4 bases and J by 8 bases, 7 bases remained unmatched. CDR3 nucleotides: TGTGCCAGCTCACTCTTAGCGGGGGGGCAGGATGAGCAGTTCTTC. Encoded protein: CASSLLAGGQDEQFF. The full variable domain, rest sourced from reference TRBV18 and TRBJ2-1, is NAGVMQNPRHLVRRRGQEARLRCSPMKGHSHVYWYRQLPEEGLKFMVYLQKENIIDESGMPKERFSAEFPKEGPSILRIQQVVRGDSAAYFCASSLLAGGQDEQFFGPGTRLTVL.

V usage is TRBV9 and J usage is TRBJ1-1; D is undetermined. The CDR3 is 17 amino acids. V gave up 4 bases and J gave up 4 bases, with 23 bases separating them. CDR1 and CDR2 from the germline V gene are SGDLS and YYNGEE. CDR3 amino acids: CASSPGIRGGVGTEAFF. The CDR3 DNA is TGTGCCAGCAGCCCTGGGATTCGGGGAGGCGTGGGCACTGAAGCTTTCTTT.

The V gene is TRBV5-1, the J gene TRBJ2-5; D call uncertain. Germline values: CDR1 SGHRS, CDR2 YFSETQ. The CDR3 consists of 15 residues. V was cut by 1 base and J by 0 bases, with 10 bases left in between. The CDR3 coding sequence is TGCGCCAGCAGCTTGATGGGTACCCACCAAGAGACCCAGTACTTC. This gives the protein CASSLMGTHQETQYF.

As DNA, the CDR3 is TGCAGTGCCAGTACAGAAAACTATGGCTACACCTTC. As protein: CSASTENYGYTF. This chain uses TRBV20-1 with TRBJ1-2; the D is unclear. CDR3 length equals 12 residues. Between the trimmed V and J ends, which lost 6 bases and 2 bases, there was a span of 10 bases. The V gene's germline CDR1 is DFQATT and CDR2 SNEGSKA (reference sequence).

The rearrangement links TRBV5-1 to TRBJ1-1, with a weak D call TRBD1 (5 bases). Trimming stripped 6 bases from V and 1 base from J, with 7 bases between. CDR1 SGHRS and CDR2 YFSETQ come from the germline V gene. CDR3 size: 12 residues. The CDR3: CASKQANTEAFF. CDR3 bases: TGCGCCAGCAAACAGGCGAACACTGAAGCTTTCTTT.

This clone was seen once. This sequence joins TRBV5-5 and TRBJ1-5; D unresolved. The CDR3 consists of 15 residues. Trimming removed 0 bases at V and 0 bases at J, with 7 bases between. Germline CDR1 reads SGHKS; CDR2 reads YYEKEE (reference sequence). CDR3 bases: TGTGCCAGCAGCTTGGAGCAGTATAGCAATCAGCCCCAGCATTTT. Amino acid sequence: CASSLEQYSNQPQHF.

The chain has TRBV29-1 and TRBJ2-1; D possibly matches TRBD1 or TRBD2 (6 bases each). CDR1 is SQVTM and CDR2 is ANQGSEA in the germline V gene. Trimming pared 4 bases from V and 0 bases from J, leaving 19 bases between. The CDR3 contains 17 residues. CDR3 bases: TGCAGCGTTGGGCTGGGGGGCTCGGGGAGCTCCTACAATGAGCAGTTCTTC. Its protein is CSVGLGGSGSSYNEQFF.

The chain uses TRBV9 and TRBJ2-5; 10 nucleotides agree with TRBD2. The CDR3 contains 16 residues. V was clipped by 0 bases and J by 4 bases; unmatched bases: 6. The germline V gene has CDR1 SGDLS and CDR2 YYNGEE. The CDR3 DNA reads as TGTGCCAGCAGCGTAGCCAGCGGGGGGGCCTCAGAGACCCAGTACTTC. This encodes CASSVASGGASETQYF. Looking up the rest from reference TRBV9 and TRBJ2-5 gives the full variable domain: DSGVTQTPKHLITATGQRVTLRCSPRSGDLSVYWYQQSLDQGLQFLIQYYNGEERAKGNILERFSAQQFPDLHSELNLSSLELGDSALYFCASSVASGGASETQYFGPGTRLLVL.

The CDR3 protein is CASSEGILYGYTF. CDR3 DNA: TGTGCCAGCAGCGAGGGAATTCTCTATGGCTACACCTTC. The chain is built from TRBV7-2 and TRBJ1-2; no firm D call. Germline V gives CDR1 SGHTA, CDR2 FQGNSA. This CDR3 contains 13 residues. Trimming removed 5 bases at V and 4 bases at J, with 11 bases between.

The CDR3 sequence is CSVHGTSVQYF. CDR3 DNA: TGCAGCGTTCACGGGACTAGTGTGCAGTATTTT. The V gene is TRBV29-1, the J gene TRBJ2-3, with 8 bases aligning to TRBD2. The CDR3 runs 11 residues. The J segment lost 11 bases and the V segment lost 5 bases, leaving 6 bases of the junction unmatched. Germline loops: CDR1 SQVTM, CDR2 ANQGSEA.

V is TRBV15 and J is TRBJ1-1; D uncertain. The germline V gene encodes CDR1 LNHNV and CDR2 YYDKDF (reference sequence). Trimming took off 0 bases at V and 6 bases at J, with 8 bases between the two ends. The CDR3 is 13 amino acids. For the CDR3, the DNA is TGTGCCACCAGCAGAGAATCGGTCGCTGAAGCTTTCTTT. Translating it yields CATSRESVAEAFF.

This clone showed up just once. The rearrangement links TRBV5-6 to TRBJ1-1, with D possibly being TRBD1 (5 bases). V lost 6 bases, J lost 4 bases, and 13 bases lay in between. This CDR3 is 13 amino acids long. Looked up from germline, CDR1 is SGHDT and CDR2 is YYEEEE. CDR3 DNA: TGTGCCAGCATACGGGGCCCGGGCACTGAAGCTTTCTTT. Translating gives CASIRGPGTEAFF.

The genes are TRBV5-6 and TRBJ2-4; 8 nucleotides match TRBD1. V was clipped by 3 bases and J by 0 bases; unmatched bases: 11. The germline CDR1 and CDR2 sequences are SGHDT and YYEEEE. This CDR3 contains 18 residues. The CDR3 DNA reads TGTGCCAGCAGCTCGGACAGGGCCTGGCTAAGAGCCAAAAACATTCAGTACTTC. Translated, it gives CASSSDRAWLRAKNIQYF.

V and J are TRBV18 and TRBJ2-1; TRBD2 agrees at 8 bases. The germline V gene encodes CDR1 KGHSH and CDR2 LQKENI. V lost 3 bases and J lost 1; bases outside the gene matches: 2. The CDR3 has 15 amino acids. The DNA for the CDR3 is TGTGCCAGCTCACCCGGGACTAGGTCCTACAATGAGCAGTTCTTC. It yields the protein CASSPGTRSYNEQFF.

V and J are TRBV7-9 and TRBJ1-1; D is uncertain. Looked up from germline, CDR1 is SEHNR and CDR2 is FQNEAQ (reference sequence). The CDR3 length is 13 residues. V lost 5 bases and J 6 bases, leaving 13 bases between the germline ends. Written as DNA, the CDR3 is TGTGCCAGCAGCCCAGGACTGGGTTCTGAAGCTTTCTTT. This sequence encodes CASSPGLGSEAFF.

V usage is TRBV11-2 and J usage is TRBJ1-5, with no clear D. Per the germline V gene, CDR1 is SGHAT and CDR2 is FQNNGV. This CDR3 contains 13 residues. Trimming shortened V by 0 bases and J by 4 bases, and 4 bases separated the two germline ends. The CDR3 DNA follows: TGTGCCAGCAGCTTAGATCTAAATCAGCCCCAGCATTTT. Its protein is CASSLDLNQPQHF.

The chain is built from TRBV9 and TRBJ2-7; 7 nucleotides line up with TRBD1. V lost 0 bases to trimming and J lost 2 bases; unmatched junction nucleotides: 8. The CDR3 loop spans 16 amino acids. From germline, CDR1 is SGDLS and CDR2 YYNGEE. This chain's CDR3 is CASSVGAGTAAYEQYF. The CDR3 nucleotides are TGTGCCAGCAGCGTAGGGGCCGGGACAGCTGCCTACGAGCAGTACTTC.